A selection of T cell receptor beta chains follows, all from one sample in a study of cytomegalovirus exposure and HLA in healthy donors. The data were produced by immunoSEQ multiplex PCR, yet TCRdb's version contains in-frame clones alone and is incomplete. The sample shows 140,000 to 150,000 clones, roughly a tenth of them seen only once. Sequenced sample: PBMCs. The receptors originated from a male donor in good health and CMV-seronegative. CDR3s include the opening cysteine and the closing phenylalanine or tryptophan. Each record gives: CDR3 length, J gene, clone size, D gene, V gene, CDR3 DNA, CDR3 protein. D genes are given only for firm matches. Clone size is given for some rows only: seen once, a few or many times, or a class if the clone is expanded.

CDR3 length: 15
J gene: TRBJ2-7
clone size: few
D gene: -
V gene: TRBV5-1
CDR3 DNA: TGCGCCAGCAGCTTGGCCGGGGACTCCTCCTACGAGCAGTACTTC
CDR3 protein: CASSLAGDSSYEQYF

CDR3 length: 14
J gene: TRBJ2-7
clone size: -
D gene: -
V gene: TRBV5-1
CDR3 DNA: TGCGCCAGCAGCTCGCGAGGGGGTACCTACGAGCAGTACTTC
CDR3 protein: CASSSRGGTYEQYF

CDR3 length: 18
J gene: TRBJ1-2
clone size: few
D gene: -
V gene: TRBV5-4
CDR3 DNA: TGTGCCAGCAGCTTGTTAGGTAGGACAGACTACTCTAACTATGGCTACACCTTC
CDR3 protein: CASSLLGRTDYSNYGYTF

CDR3 length: 16
J gene: TRBJ2-7
clone size: few
D gene: -
V gene: TRBV14
CDR3 DNA: TGTGCCAGCAGCCCCAATGCCGGGGGAAAGCTTTTCGAGCAGTACTTC
CDR3 protein: CASSPNAGGKLFEQYF

CDR3 length: 15
J gene: TRBJ2-3
clone size: few
D gene: TRBD2
V gene: TRBV5-4
CDR3 DNA: TGTGCCAGCAGCTCCTTAGCGGGGACCGTGGATACGCAGTATTTT
CDR3 protein: CASSSLAGTVDTQYF

CDR3 length: 15
J gene: TRBJ1-3
clone size: -
D gene: -
V gene: TRBV4-2
CDR3 DNA: TGTGCCAGCAGCCAAGGCGGGACTACTGGAAACACCATATATTTT
CDR3 protein: CASSQGGTTGNTIYF

CDR3 length: 14
J gene: TRBJ1-2
clone size: few
D gene: TRBD1
V gene: TRBV6-6
CDR3 DNA: TGTGCCAGCAGCCCGACCCCGGGACAGGGCGGCTACACCTTC
CDR3 protein: CASSPTPGQGGYTF

CDR3 length: 18
J gene: TRBJ2-1
clone size: -
D gene: TRBD2
V gene: TRBV7-2
CDR3 DNA: TGTGCCAGCAGCTCCTATGGGACTAGCGGGGGGTGGGGCAATGAGCAGTTCTTC
CDR3 protein: CASSSYGTSGGWGNEQFF

CDR3 length: 16
J gene: TRBJ2-3
clone size: -
D gene: TRBD1
V gene: TRBV5-1
CDR3 DNA: TGCGCCAGCAGCTCCCTCCTACAGGGGGCGGGGGATACGCAGTATTTT
CDR3 protein: CASSSLLQGAGDTQYF

CDR3 length: 13
J gene: TRBJ1-1
clone size: few
D gene: -
V gene: TRBV7-2
CDR3 DNA: TGTGCCAGCAGCTTAGCAGTACAGGGTGAAGCTTTCTTT
CDR3 protein: CASSLAVQGEAFF

CDR3 length: 15
J gene: TRBJ1-2
clone size: few
D gene: -
V gene: TRBV7-2
CDR3 DNA: TGTGCCAGCAGTTATATGAAGGGGGTTGGTTATGGCTACACCTTC
CDR3 protein: CASSYMKGVGYGYTF

CDR3 length: 17
J gene: TRBJ1-5
clone size: -
D gene: -
V gene: TRBV28
CDR3 DNA: TGTGCCAGCAGGCTACAGGGAAAGTGGACGAGCAATCAGCCCCAGCATTTT
CDR3 protein: CASRLQGKWTSNQPQHF

CDR3 length: 16
J gene: TRBJ2-2
clone size: few
D gene: TRBD1
V gene: TRBV28
CDR3 DNA: TGTGCCAGCAGTTTGTTGGCAGGGGGCGCGGGCGGGGAGCTGTTTTTT
CDR3 protein: CASSLLAGGAGGELFF

CDR3 length: 14
J gene: TRBJ1-1
clone size: -
D gene: -
V gene: TRBV4-1
CDR3 DNA: TGCGCCAGCAGCTCCAGGGGAGGGAGCACTGAAGCTTTCTTT
CDR3 protein: CASSSRGGSTEAFF

CDR3 length: 15
J gene: TRBJ2-1
clone size: -
D gene: TRBD2
V gene: TRBV15
CDR3 DNA: TGTGCCACCAGCAGCAGACTAGCGGGAGGCAACGAGCAGTTCTTC
CDR3 protein: CATSSRLAGGNEQFF

CDR3 length: 15
J gene: TRBJ2-2
clone size: few
D gene: TRBD1
V gene: TRBV15
CDR3 DNA: TGTGCCACCAGCCGACGACAGGGGAACACCGGGGAGCTGTTTTTT
CDR3 protein: CATSRRQGNTGELFF

CDR3 length: 15
J gene: TRBJ1-5
clone size: few
D gene: TRBD1
V gene: TRBV2
CDR3 DNA: TGTGCCAGCAGTGAAATCGGGACAGGGGCTCAGCCCCAGCATTTT
CDR3 protein: CASSEIGTGAQPQHF

CDR3 length: 16
J gene: TRBJ2-1
clone size: -
D gene: TRBD2
V gene: TRBV5-1
CDR3 DNA: TGCGCCAGCAGCTTGGTCGGACTAGCGGGAAAGGATGAGCAGTTCTTC
CDR3 protein: CASSLVGLAGKDEQFF

CDR3 length: 14
J gene: TRBJ2-7
clone size: -
D gene: -
V gene: TRBV10-3
CDR3 DNA: TGTGCCATCAGTGAGTCTCGGGGAAGTGGCGAGCAGTACTTC
CDR3 protein: CAISESRGSGEQYF

CDR3 length: 15
J gene: TRBJ1-2
clone size: -
D gene: -
V gene: TRBV5-1
CDR3 DNA: TGCGCCAGCAGCTACACAGGGTACAGAAACTATGGCTACACCTTC
CDR3 protein: CASSYTGYRNYGYTF

CDR3 length: 15
J gene: TRBJ2-5
clone size: -
D gene: TRBD1
V gene: TRBV5-1
CDR3 DNA: TGCGCCAGCAGCTCTACCGGGACAGAACAAGAGACCCAGTACTTC
CDR3 protein: CASSSTGTEQETQYF

CDR3 length: 16
J gene: TRBJ2-7
clone size: -
D gene: TRBD2
V gene: TRBV11-2
CDR3 DNA: TGTGCCAGCAGCTTAGGGGGCGGACTAGCGGTCCTCGAGCAGTACTTC
CDR3 protein: CASSLGGGLAVLEQYF

CDR3 length: 13
J gene: TRBJ1-1
clone size: few
D gene: -
V gene: TRBV5-4
CDR3 DNA: TGTGCCAGCAGCTACGCAGGAATCTCTGAAGCTTTCTTT
CDR3 protein: CASSYAGISEAFF

CDR3 length: 17
J gene: TRBJ1-1
clone size: few
D gene: TRBD1
V gene: TRBV19
CDR3 DNA: TGTGCCAGTAGTAAACAAAGGACAGGGGGGACGAACACTGAAGCTTTCTTT
CDR3 protein: CASSKQRTGGTNTEAFF

CDR3 length: 15
J gene: TRBJ1-1
clone size: few
D gene: -
V gene: TRBV10-3
CDR3 DNA: TGTGCCATCAGTGGCGGGGAAGGGGCGGCCACTGAAGCTTTCTTT
CDR3 protein: CAISGGEGAATEAFF

CDR3 length: 14
J gene: TRBJ1-1
clone size: -
D gene: -
V gene: TRBV6-1
CDR3 DNA: TGTGCCAGCAGTTCGGGCGGGACGGACACTGAAGCTTTCTTT
CDR3 protein: CASSSGGTDTEAFF

CDR3 length: 15
J gene: TRBJ2-7
clone size: -
D gene: -
V gene: TRBV27
CDR3 DNA: TGTGCCAGCAGTTTAAAGGGCGCAGGGGGGTACGAGCAGTACTTC
CDR3 protein: CASSLKGAGGYEQYF

CDR3 length: 15
J gene: TRBJ1-1
clone size: -
D gene: TRBD1
V gene: TRBV7-3
CDR3 DNA: TGTGCCAGCAGCTCAACGACAGGGGTGGACACTGAAGCTTTCTTT
CDR3 protein: CASSSTTGVDTEAFF

CDR3 length: 16
J gene: TRBJ1-5
clone size: few
D gene: -
V gene: TRBV4-1
CDR3 DNA: TGCGCCAGCAGCCAGGGGCAGGGGCCCCGCAATCAGCCCCAGCATTTT
CDR3 protein: CASSQGQGPRNQPQHF

CDR3 length: 14
J gene: TRBJ2-7
clone size: -
D gene: -
V gene: TRBV21-1
CDR3 DNA: TGTGCCAGCAGCAAACCCAGGGGGACCTACGAGCAGTACTTC
CDR3 protein: CASSKPRGTYEQYF

CDR3 length: 17
J gene: TRBJ2-6
clone size: -
D gene: TRBD1
V gene: TRBV7-2
CDR3 DNA: TGTGCCAGCAGCTTAGGGACAGGGGGCTCTGGGGCCAACGTCCTGACTTTC
CDR3 protein: CASSLGTGGSGANVLTF

CDR3 length: 18
J gene: TRBJ2-7
clone size: few
D gene: TRBD2
V gene: TRBV9
CDR3 DNA: TGTGCCAGCAGCGAGAACCCCTCTCTAGCGGCGGGGCTTAACGAGCAGTACTTC
CDR3 protein: CASSENPSLAAGLNEQYF

CDR3 length: 22
J gene: TRBJ2-1
clone size: -
D gene: TRBD2
V gene: TRBV14
CDR3 DNA: TGTGCCAGCAGCCGCCGCGACCAGCGGGAGGCATACCACCCTCCCTCCTACAATGAGCAGTTCTTC
CDR3 protein: CASSRRDQREAYHPPSYNEQFF

CDR3 length: 14
J gene: TRBJ2-7
clone size: -
D gene: TRBD2
V gene: TRBV19
CDR3 DNA: TGTGCCAGTCGAGGGACTAGCGGGGCGTACGAGCAGTACTTC
CDR3 protein: CASRGTSGAYEQYF

CDR3 length: 16
J gene: TRBJ2-3
clone size: few
D gene: -
V gene: TRBV6-1
CDR3 DNA: TGTGCCAGCAGTGAAGCCCCATTTGGGAGAGGAGATACGCAGTATTTT
CDR3 protein: CASSEAPFGRGDTQYF

CDR3 length: 15
J gene: TRBJ1-4
clone size: few
D gene: -
V gene: TRBV5-4
CDR3 DNA: TGTGCCAGCAGCTTGCGGGGTTTGGCTAATGAAAAACTGTTTTTT
CDR3 protein: CASSLRGLANEKLFF

CDR3 length: 16
J gene: TRBJ2-2
clone size: few
D gene: TRBD1
V gene: TRBV5-5
CDR3 DNA: TGTGCCAGCAGCTCCGGGACAGGGGGCGAATCCGGGGAGCTGTTTTTT
CDR3 protein: CASSSGTGGESGELFF

CDR3 length: 13
J gene: TRBJ1-2
clone size: -
D gene: -
V gene: TRBV21-1
CDR3 DNA: TGTGCCAGCAGCAGACGGGACAGTAGAGGCTACACCTTC
CDR3 protein: CASSRRDSRGYTF

CDR3 length: 17
J gene: TRBJ1-3
clone size: -
D gene: -
V gene: TRBV19
CDR3 DNA: TGTGCCAGTAGTATAGAATCGCGAGGGGGCTCTGGAAACACCATATATTTT
CDR3 protein: CASSIESRGGSGNTIYF

CDR3 length: 15
J gene: TRBJ1-1
clone size: -
D gene: TRBD1
V gene: TRBV7-9
CDR3 DNA: TGTGCCAGCAGTTTAATACAGGGGGGGAACACTGAAGCTTTCTTT
CDR3 protein: CASSLIQGGNTEAFF

CDR3 length: 14
J gene: TRBJ1-3
clone size: few
D gene: TRBD1
V gene: TRBV6-5
CDR3 DNA: TGTGCCAGCAGCCGGGGACAGGGTGGAAACACCATATATTTT
CDR3 protein: CASSRGQGGNTIYF

CDR3 length: 12
J gene: TRBJ2-2
clone size: few
D gene: -
V gene: TRBV9
CDR3 DNA: TGTGCCAGCAGCGTAGTTCCGGGGGAGCTGTTTTTT
CDR3 protein: CASSVVPGELFF

CDR3 length: 13
J gene: TRBJ1-1
clone size: -
D gene: TRBD1
V gene: TRBV28
CDR3 DNA: TGTGCCGGAGGAGGGGGCGGGTACACTGAAGCTTTCTTT
CDR3 protein: CAGGGGGYTEAFF

CDR3 length: 16
J gene: TRBJ1-2
clone size: -
D gene: TRBD1
V gene: TRBV28
CDR3 DNA: TGTGCCAGCAGTATCCGTACGGGACAGGGGGCTTTTGGCTACACCTTC
CDR3 protein: CASSIRTGQGAFGYTF

CDR3 length: 13
J gene: TRBJ2-3
clone size: few
D gene: TRBD2
V gene: TRBV6-5
CDR3 DNA: TGTGCCAGCAGTTCCCGGGGGGCAGATACGCAGTATTTT
CDR3 protein: CASSSRGADTQYF

CDR3 length: 12
J gene: TRBJ1-5
clone size: few
D gene: -
V gene: TRBV7-9
CDR3 DNA: TGTGCCAGCAGCGGAGACAATCAGCCCCAGCATTTT
CDR3 protein: CASSGDNQPQHF

CDR3 length: 15
J gene: TRBJ2-7
clone size: few
D gene: TRBD1
V gene: TRBV10-3
CDR3 DNA: TGTGCCATCAGTGAGTCGGGGGCAGGGGGTTACGAGCAGTACTTC
CDR3 protein: CAISESGAGGYEQYF